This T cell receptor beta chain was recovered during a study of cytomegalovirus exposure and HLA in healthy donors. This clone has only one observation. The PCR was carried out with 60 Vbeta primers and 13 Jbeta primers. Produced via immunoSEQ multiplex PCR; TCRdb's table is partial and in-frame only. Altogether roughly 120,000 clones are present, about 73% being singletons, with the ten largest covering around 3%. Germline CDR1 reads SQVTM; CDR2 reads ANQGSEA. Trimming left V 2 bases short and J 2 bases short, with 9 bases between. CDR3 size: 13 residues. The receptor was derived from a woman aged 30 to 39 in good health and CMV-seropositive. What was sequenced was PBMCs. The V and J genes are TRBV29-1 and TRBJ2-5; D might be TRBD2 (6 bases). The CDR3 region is CSVERDSQETQYF. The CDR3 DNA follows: TGCAGCGTTGAACGGGACTCACAAGAGACCCAGTACTTC.